This TCR beta chain was identified in a study of control samples from healthy donors and cancer patients (dated by TCRdb to about 2020). Library generation was performed with the immunoSEQ multiplex PCR assay. TCRdb retrieved this table from immuneACCESS and kept in-frame rearrangements only. Not all clones are present; in checked studies, unresolved V genes account for under half, and no reason is known for the remainder. Counted in this sample were 170,000 or so clones; nearly 90% of them appeared once. 1.2% to 1.5% of the sample belongs to the ten largest clones. Based on the germline V gene (reference sequence), the CDR1 and CDR2 sequences are LNHDA and SQIVND. V loses 7 bases of germline sequence and J loses 3 bases, and the interval between the two ends is 21 bases. The CDR3 measures 16 amino acids from cysteine to phenylalanine. Only the CDR3 portion is preserved as DNA: 48 bases, with reading frame beginning at the first base.

A note on this clone: Its cognate antigen has yet to be identified. No base qualities exist here, and no much larger clone lies one base off it.

The sample consisted of blood. This chain is built from TRBV19 and TRBJ1-1, with an unclear D gene assignment. This clonotype was obtained from a woman aged 45 to 65 in good health. The CDR3 is CASNKFGDPYYTEAFF. The DNA reads TGTGCCAGTAATAAATTCGGTGACCCCTACTACACTGAAGCTTTCTTT.